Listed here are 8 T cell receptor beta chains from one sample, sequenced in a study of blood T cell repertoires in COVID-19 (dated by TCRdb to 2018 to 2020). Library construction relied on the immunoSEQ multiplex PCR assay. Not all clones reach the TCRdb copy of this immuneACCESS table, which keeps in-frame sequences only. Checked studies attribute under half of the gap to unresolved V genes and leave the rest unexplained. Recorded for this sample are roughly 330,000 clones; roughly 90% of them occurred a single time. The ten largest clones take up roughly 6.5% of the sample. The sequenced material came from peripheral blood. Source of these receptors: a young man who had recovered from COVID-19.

The CDR3 bases are TGTGCCAGCAGTTTATCTGGGCACAATGAGCAGTTCTTC. Translating gives CASSLSGHNEQFF. The gene calls are TRBV27 and TRBJ2-1; D not certain. Germline V lookup: CDR1 MNHEY, CDR2 SMNVEV (reference sequence). The CDR3 runs to 13 residues. Trimming left V 0 bases short and J 5 bases short, with 5 bases between.

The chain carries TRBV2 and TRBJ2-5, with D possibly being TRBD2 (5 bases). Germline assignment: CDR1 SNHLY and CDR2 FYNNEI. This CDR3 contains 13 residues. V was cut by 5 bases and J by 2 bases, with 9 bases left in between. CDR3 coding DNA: TGTGCCAGCAGTCCACTAGAGCAAGAGACCCAGTACTTC. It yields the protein CASSPLEQETQYF.

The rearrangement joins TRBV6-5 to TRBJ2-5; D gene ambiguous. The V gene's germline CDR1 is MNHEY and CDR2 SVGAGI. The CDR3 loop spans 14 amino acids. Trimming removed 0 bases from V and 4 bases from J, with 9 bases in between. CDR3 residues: CASSYSRSRETQYF. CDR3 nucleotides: TGTGCCAGCAGTTACTCCCGTTCCCGAGAGACCCAGTACTTC.

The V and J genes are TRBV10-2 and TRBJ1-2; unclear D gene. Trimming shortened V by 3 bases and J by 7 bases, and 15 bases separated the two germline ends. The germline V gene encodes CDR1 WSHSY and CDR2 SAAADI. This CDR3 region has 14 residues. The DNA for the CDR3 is TGCGCCAGCAGTGAAGGTTGGGGAGGCGGTGGCTACACCTTC. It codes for CASSEGWGGGGYTF.

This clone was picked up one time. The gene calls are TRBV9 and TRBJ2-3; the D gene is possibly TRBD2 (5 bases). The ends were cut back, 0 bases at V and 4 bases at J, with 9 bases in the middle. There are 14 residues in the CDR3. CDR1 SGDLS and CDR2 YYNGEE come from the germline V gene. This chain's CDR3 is CASSVGQLADTQYF. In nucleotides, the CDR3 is TGTGCCAGCAGCGTAGGTCAACTAGCAGATACGCAGTATTTT.

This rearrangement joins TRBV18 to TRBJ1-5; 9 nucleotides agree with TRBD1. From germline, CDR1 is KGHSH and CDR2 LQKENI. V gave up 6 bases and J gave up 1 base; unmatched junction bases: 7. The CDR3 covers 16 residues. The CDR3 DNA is TGTGCCAGCTCCCCCGCACAGGGGGCGAGCAATCAGCCCCAGCATTTT. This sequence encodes CASSPAQGASNQPQHF.

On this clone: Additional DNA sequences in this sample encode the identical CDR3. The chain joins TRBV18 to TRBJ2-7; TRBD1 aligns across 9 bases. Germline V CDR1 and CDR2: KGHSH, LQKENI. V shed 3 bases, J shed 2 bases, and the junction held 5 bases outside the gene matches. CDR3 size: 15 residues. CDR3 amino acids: CASSPPGQGTYEQYF. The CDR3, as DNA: TGTGCCAGCTCACCCCCGGGACAGGGTACCTACGAGCAGTACTTC.

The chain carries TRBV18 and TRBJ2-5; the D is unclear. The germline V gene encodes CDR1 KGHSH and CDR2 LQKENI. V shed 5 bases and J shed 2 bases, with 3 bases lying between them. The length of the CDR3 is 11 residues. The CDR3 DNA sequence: TGTGCCAGCTCATCACAAGAGACCCAGTACTTC. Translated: CASSSQETQYF.